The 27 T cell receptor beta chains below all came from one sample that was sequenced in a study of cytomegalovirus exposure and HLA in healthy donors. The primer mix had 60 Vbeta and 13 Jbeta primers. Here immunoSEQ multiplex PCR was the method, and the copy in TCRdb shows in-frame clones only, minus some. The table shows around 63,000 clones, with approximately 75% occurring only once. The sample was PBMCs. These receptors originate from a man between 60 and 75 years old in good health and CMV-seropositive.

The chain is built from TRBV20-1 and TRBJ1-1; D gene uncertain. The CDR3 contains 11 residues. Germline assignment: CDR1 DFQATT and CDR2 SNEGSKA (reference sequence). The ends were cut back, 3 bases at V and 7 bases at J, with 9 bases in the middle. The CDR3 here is CSARSQDEAFF. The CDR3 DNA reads TGCAGTGCTAGGAGCCAGGATGAAGCTTTCTTT.

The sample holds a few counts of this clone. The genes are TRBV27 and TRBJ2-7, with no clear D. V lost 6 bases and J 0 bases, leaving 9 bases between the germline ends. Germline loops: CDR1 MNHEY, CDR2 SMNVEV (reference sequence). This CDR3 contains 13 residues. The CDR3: CASRTPNSYEQYF. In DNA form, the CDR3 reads TGTGCCAGCAGGACACCTAACTCCTACGAGCAGTACTTC.

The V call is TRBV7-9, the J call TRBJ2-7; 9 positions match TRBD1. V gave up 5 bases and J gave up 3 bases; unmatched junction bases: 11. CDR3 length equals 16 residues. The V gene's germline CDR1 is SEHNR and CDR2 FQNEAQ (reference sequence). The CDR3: CASSRPGTGNDYEQYF. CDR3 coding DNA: TGTGCCAGCAGCAGACCGGGGACAGGGAACGACTACGAGCAGTACTTC.

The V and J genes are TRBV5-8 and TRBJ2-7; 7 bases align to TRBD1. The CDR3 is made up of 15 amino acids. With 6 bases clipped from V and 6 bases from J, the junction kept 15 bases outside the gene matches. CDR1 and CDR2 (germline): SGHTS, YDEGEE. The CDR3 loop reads CASTLPVLTGVEQYF. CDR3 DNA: TGTGCCAGCACCCTTCCGGTGCTCACAGGGGTCGAGCAGTACTTC.

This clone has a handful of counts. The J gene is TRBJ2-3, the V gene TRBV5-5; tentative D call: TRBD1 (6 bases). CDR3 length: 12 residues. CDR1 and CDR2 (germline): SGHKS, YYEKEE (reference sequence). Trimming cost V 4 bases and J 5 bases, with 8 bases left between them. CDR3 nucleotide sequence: TGTGCCAGCAGCCGGACAGAAGATACGCAGTATTTT. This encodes CASSRTEDTQYF.

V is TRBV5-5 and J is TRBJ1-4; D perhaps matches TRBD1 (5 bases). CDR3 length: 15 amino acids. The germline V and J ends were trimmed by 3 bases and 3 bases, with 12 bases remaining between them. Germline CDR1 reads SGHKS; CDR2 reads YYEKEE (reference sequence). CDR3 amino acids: CASSYQGSSNEKLFF. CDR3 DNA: TGTGCCAGCAGCTACCAGGGTAGCTCTAATGAAAAACTGTTTTTT.

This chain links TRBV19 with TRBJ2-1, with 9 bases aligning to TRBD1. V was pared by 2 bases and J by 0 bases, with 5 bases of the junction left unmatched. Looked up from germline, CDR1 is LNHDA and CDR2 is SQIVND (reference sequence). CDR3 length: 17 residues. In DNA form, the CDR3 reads TGTGCCAGTAGTATATCAGGGACAGGGAGCTCCTACAATGAGCAGTTCTTC. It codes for CASSISGTGSSYNEQFF.

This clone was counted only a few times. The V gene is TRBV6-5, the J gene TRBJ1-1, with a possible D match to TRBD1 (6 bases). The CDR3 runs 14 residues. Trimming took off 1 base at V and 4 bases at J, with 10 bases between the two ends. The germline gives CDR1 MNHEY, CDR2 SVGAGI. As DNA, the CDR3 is TGTGCCAGCAGTTACTTCCAAGGGGGCACTGAAGCTTTCTTT. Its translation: CASSYFQGGTEAFF.

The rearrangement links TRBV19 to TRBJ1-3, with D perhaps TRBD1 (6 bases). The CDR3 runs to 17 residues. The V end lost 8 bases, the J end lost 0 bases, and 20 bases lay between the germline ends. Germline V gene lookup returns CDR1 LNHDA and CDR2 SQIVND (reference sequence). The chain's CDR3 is CASRQTRGWDSGNTIYF. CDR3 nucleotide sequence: TGTGCCAGTCGCCAGACCAGGGGATGGGACTCTGGAAACACCATATATTTT. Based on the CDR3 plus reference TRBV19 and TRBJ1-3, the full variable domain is DGGITQSPKYLFRKEGQNVTLSCEQNLNHDAMYWYRQDPGQGLRLIYYSQIVNDFQKGDIAEGYSVSREKKESFPLTVTSAQKNPTAFYLCASRQTRGWDSGNTIYFGEGSWLTVV.

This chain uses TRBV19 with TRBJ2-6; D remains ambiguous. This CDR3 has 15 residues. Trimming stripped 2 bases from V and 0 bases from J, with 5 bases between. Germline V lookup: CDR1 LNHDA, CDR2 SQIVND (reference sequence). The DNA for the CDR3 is TGTGCCAGTAGTATACGTCTCTCTGGGGCCAACGTCCTGACTTTC. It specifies CASSIRLSGANVLTF.

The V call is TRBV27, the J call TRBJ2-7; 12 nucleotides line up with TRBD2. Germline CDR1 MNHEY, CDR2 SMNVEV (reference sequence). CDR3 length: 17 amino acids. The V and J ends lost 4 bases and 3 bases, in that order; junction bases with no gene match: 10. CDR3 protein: CASSSLAGGPLSYEQYF. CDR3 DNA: TGTGCCAGCAGTTCTCTAGCGGGAGGGCCGTTAAGCTACGAGCAGTACTTC.

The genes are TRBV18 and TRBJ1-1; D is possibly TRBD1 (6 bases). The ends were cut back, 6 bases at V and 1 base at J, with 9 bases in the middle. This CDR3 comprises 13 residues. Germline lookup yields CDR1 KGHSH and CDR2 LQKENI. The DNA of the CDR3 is TGTGCCAGCTCGGGGGGGCGGAACACTGAAGCTTTCTTT. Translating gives CASSGGRNTEAFF.

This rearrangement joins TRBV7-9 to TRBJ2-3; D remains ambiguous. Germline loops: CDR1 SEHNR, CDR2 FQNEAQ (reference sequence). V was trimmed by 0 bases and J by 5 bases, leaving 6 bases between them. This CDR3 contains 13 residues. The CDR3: CASSLAGLDTQYF. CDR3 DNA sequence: TGTGCCAGCAGCTTAGCCGGGTTAGATACGCAGTATTTT.

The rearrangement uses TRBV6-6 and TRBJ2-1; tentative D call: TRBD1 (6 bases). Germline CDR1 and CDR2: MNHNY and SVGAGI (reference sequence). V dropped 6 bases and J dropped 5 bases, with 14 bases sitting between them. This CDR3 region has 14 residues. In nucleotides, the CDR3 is TGTGCCAGCAGGCGTCGGACAGAAAACAATGAGCAGTTCTTC. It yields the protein CASRRRTENNEQFF.

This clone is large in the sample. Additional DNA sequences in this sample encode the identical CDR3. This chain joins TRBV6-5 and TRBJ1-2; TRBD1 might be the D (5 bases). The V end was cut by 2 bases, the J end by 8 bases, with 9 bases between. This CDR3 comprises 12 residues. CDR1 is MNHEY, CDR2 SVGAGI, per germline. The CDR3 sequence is CASSYGGEGYTF. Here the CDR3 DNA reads TGTGCCAGCAGTTACGGAGGGGAGGGCTACACCTTC.

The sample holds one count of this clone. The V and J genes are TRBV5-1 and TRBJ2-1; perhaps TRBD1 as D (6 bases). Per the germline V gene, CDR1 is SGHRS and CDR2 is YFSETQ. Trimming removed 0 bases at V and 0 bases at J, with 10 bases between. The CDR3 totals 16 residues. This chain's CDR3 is CASSLVTGSSYNEQFF. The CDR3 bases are TGCGCCAGCAGCTTGGTTACAGGGAGCTCCTACAATGAGCAGTTCTTC.

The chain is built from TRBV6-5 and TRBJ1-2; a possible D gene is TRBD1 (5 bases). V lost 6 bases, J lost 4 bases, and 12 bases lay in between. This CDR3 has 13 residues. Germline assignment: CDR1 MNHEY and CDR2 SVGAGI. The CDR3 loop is CASSPGRGYGYTF. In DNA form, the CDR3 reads TGTGCCAGCAGCCCTGGGAGGGGCTATGGCTACACCTTC.

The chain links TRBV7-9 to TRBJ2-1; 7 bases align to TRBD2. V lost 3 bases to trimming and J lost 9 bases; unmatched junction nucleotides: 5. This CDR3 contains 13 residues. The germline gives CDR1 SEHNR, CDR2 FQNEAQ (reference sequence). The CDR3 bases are TGTGCCAGCAGCTTTTGGGAGGGCCGTGAGCAGTTCTTC. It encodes CASSFWEGREQFF.

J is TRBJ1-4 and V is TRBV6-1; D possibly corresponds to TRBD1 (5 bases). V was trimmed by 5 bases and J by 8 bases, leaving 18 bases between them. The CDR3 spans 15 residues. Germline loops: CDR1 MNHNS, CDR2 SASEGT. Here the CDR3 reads CASSPRRAEGEKLFF. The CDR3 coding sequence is TGTGCCAGCAGTCCCCGGAGGGCGGAGGGGGAAAAACTGTTTTTT.

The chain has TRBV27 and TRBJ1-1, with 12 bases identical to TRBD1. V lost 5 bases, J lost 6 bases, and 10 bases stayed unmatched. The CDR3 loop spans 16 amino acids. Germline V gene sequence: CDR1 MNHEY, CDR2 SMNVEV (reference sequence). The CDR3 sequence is CASSTRDRGRSAEAFF. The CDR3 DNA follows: TGTGCCAGCAGTACTCGGGACAGGGGGCGCTCGGCTGAAGCTTTCTTT.

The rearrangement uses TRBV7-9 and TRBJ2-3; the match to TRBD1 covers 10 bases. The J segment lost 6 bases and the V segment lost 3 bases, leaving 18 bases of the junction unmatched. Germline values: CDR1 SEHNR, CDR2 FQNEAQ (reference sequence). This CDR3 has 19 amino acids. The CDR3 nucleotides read TGTGCCAGCAGCTTCCGGGACAGGGGTGGCACAGATAAGTCGGATACGCAGTATTTT. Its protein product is CASSFRDRGGTDKSDTQYF.

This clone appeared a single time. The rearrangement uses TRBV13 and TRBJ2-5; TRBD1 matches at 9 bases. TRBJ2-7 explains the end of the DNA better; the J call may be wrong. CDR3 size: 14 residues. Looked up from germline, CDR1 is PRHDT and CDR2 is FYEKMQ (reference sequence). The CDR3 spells CASSFGQGNYEQYF. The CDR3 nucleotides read TGTGCCAGCAGCTTCGGACAGGGGAACTACGAGCAGTACTTC.

The CDR3 DNA sequence: TGTGCCAGCAGCTTCTCCGGGACTCTGATCCACAGTGAGCAGTTCTTC. Encoded protein: CASSFSGTLIHSEQFF. The chain links TRBV7-9 to TRBJ2-1; tentatively, D is TRBD2 (6 bases). The CDR3 covers 16 residues. CDR1 and CDR2 from the germline V gene are SEHNR and FQNEAQ (reference sequence). The germline V and J ends were trimmed by 3 bases and 9 bases, with 21 bases remaining between them.

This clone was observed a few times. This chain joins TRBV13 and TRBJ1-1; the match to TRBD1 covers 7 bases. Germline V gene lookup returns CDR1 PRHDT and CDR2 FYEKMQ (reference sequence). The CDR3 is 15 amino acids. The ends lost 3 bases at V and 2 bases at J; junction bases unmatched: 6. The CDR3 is CASSLGQSLNTEAFF. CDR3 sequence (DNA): TGTGCCAGCAGCTTGGGACAGAGCCTCAACACTGAAGCTTTCTTT.

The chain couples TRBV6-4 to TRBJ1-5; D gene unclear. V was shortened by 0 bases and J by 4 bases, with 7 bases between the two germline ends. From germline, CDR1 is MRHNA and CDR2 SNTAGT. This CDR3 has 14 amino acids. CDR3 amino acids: CASSDSAGNQPQHF. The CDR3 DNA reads TGTGCCAGCAGTGACTCGGCGGGGAATCAGCCCCAGCATTTT.

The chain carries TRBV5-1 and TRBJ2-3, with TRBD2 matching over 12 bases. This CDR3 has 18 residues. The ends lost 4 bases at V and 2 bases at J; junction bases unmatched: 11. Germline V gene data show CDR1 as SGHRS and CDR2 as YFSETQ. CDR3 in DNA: TGCGCCAGCAGCCCCTGGACTAGCGGGAACTCACTCACAGATACGCAGTATTTT. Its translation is CASSPWTSGNSLTDTQYF.

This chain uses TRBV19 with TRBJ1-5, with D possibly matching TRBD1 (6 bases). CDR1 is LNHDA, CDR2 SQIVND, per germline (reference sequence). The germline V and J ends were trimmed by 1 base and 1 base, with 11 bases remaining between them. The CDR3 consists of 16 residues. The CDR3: CASSIAQGFSNQPQHF. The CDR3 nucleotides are TGTGCCAGTAGTATAGCACAGGGATTCAGCAATCAGCCCCAGCATTTT.